This TCR beta chain is drawn from a study of graft-versus-host responses after intestinal transplantation. Profiling relied on immunoSEQ multiplex PCR, and the TCRdb table lists in-frame clones only, not all of them. The repertoire holds over 65,000 clones, about nine tenths seen once, with less than 0.1% in the top ten. The germline gives CDR1 SEHNR, CDR2 FQNEAQ (reference sequence). The CDR3 is 13 amino acids. The trim removed 2 bases at V and 6 bases at J, leaving 4 bases unmatched. As to this clone: Its antigen is as yet unknown.

The V and J genes are TRBV7-9 and TRBJ2-7; 7 bases map to TRBD2. Specimen: unstimulated CD4+ T cells sorted from spleen or lymph node cells, collected before intestinal transplant. The clonotype originates from a human donor who received an intestinal transplant. Here the CDR3 reads CASSLFREGEQYF. CDR3 nucleotide sequence: TGTGCCAGCAGCTTATTCAGGGAGGGCGAGCAGTACTTC.